This T cell receptor (beta chain) was identified in a study of T cells in Graves' hyperthyroidism and ophthalmopathy. There are 13 residues in the CDR3. In germline, CDR1 is SGHVS, CDR2 FQNEAQ. V lost 4 bases and J 6 bases, leaving 9 bases between the germline ends. The study defined stable Graves' hyperthyroidism as no ophthalmopathy progression within 18 months. On this clonotype: The antigen remains undetermined.

Study conclusions and caveats: Using 13 V-J features, a model discriminated ophthalmopathy from stable hyperthyroidism.

Amplified regions were TCR beta CDR3 sequences from RNA transcripts. The TCR CDR3 was amplified in a first-round RT-PCR using the HTBI primer set. TCRdb reprocessed the multiplex PCR reads via MiXCR and lists one record per CDR3 protein. The sample contains 600,000 to 800,000 distinct CDR3 sequences, roughly a third of which appear only once. The sequenced sample was blood. The V and J genes are TRBV7-8 and TRBJ2-2; D unclear. This TCR was recovered from a woman aged 40 to 50 with Graves' hyperthyroidism. The CDR3 DNA reads as TGTGCCAGCAGCTCCGGGCTGTCCGGGGAGCTGTTTTTT. Amino acids: CASSSGLSGELFF.